The 20 T cell receptor beta chains below come from one sample, sequenced in a study of human T cells and chemical hapten exposure. Described time point: pre-sensitization, week 0. The treatment is: therapeutic diphenylcyclopropenone sensitization with weekly scalp DPC. TCRdb fed the RACE reads into MiXCR, producing one record per CDR3 protein. The repertoire holds a few hundred thousand distinct CDR3 sequences, with 4.5% to 7% as singletons. This specimen was whole blood, taken in connection with sensitization to the hapten diphenylcyclopropenone (DPC). The receptors were gathered from a woman between 18 and 29 years old with alopecia areata. Some clones in this sample may be carry-over from other donors' samples.

This clonotype has only a few counts. The rearrangement links TRBV12-5 to TRBJ2-1; possibly TRBD1 or TRBD2 for D (6 bases each). CDR3 size: 15 residues. From germline, CDR1 is LGHNT and CDR2 FRNRAP. Trimming pared 3 bases from V and 7 bases from J, leaving 16 bases between. CDR3 region: CASGFFSGALNEQFF. CDR3 coding DNA: TGTGCTAGTGGTTTCTTTTCGGGGGCCCTAAATGAGCAGTTCTTC.

This clonotype turned up a few times. The rearrangement uses TRBV11-2 and TRBJ2-1, with D uncertain. This CDR3 is built from 15 residues. Germline V gene data show CDR1 as SGHAT and CDR2 as FQNNGV. Trimming removed 3 bases from V and 2 bases from J, with 11 bases in between. CDR3 DNA sequence: TGTGCCAGCAGCTTCCTGCACGGCACCTACAATGAGCAGTTCTTC. Translation: CASSFLHGTYNEQFF.

This clonotype was counted many times. The V call is TRBV29-1, the J call TRBJ1-2; the D is unclear. Germline CDR1 reads SQVTM; CDR2 reads ANQGSEA. The CDR3 covers 11 residues. V was clipped by 3 bases and J by 2 bases, with 4 bases between them. CDR3 amino acids: CSVEGNYGYTF. The CDR3 coding sequence is TGCAGCGTTGAGGGAAACTATGGCTACACCTTC.

CDR3 loop: CASSLPQGAPIETQYF. The CDR3 bases are TGTGCCAGCAGTCTCCCACAGGGGGCGCCGATAGAGACCCAGTACTTC. This chain connects TRBV28 to TRBJ2-5, with 9 bases that match TRBD1. J gave up 4 bases and V 5 bases, and 11 bases lay outside the gene matches. The CDR3 totals 16 residues. Germline assignment: CDR1 MDHEN and CDR2 SYDVKM.

The V gene is TRBV9, the J gene TRBJ1-1; 7 bases match TRBD1. The germline V gene has CDR1 SGDLS and CDR2 YYNGEE. The CDR3 is made up of 16 amino acids. With 2 bases clipped from V and 0 bases from J, the junction kept 7 bases outside the gene matches. CDR3 loop: CASSVGTVPMNTEAFF. In DNA form, the CDR3 reads TGTGCCAGCAGCGTTGGGACAGTACCCATGAACACTGAAGCTTTCTTT. The variable domain in full, with the rest retrieved from reference TRBV9 and TRBJ1-1, is DSGVTQTPKHLITATGQRVTLRCSPRSGDLSVYWYQQSLDQGLQFLIQYYNGEERAKGNILERFSAQQFPDLHSELNLSSLELGDSALYFCASSVGTVPMNTEAFFGQGTRLTVV.

The gene calls are TRBV7-8 and TRBJ2-2; the D gene is possibly TRBD2 (7 bases). Germline CDR1 and CDR2: SGHVS and FQNEAQ. The V end lost 5 bases, the J end lost 5 bases, and 18 bases lay between the germline ends. CDR3 size: 16 residues. Here the CDR3 DNA reads TGTGCCAGCAGCCCCCAGAGGACTAGGGGGACCGGGGAGCTGTTTTTT. Its protein is CASSPQRTRGTGELFF.

This clonotype was counted only a few times. The rearrangement joins TRBV5-1 to TRBJ1-2; TRBD1 might be the D (6 bases). Germline V lookup: CDR1 SGHRS, CDR2 YFSETQ. V was shortened by 0 bases and J by 4 bases, with 13 bases between the two germline ends. This CDR3 comprises 15 residues. CDR3 loop: CASSLGQGLSYGYTF. The DNA of the CDR3 is TGCGCCAGCAGCTTGGGCCAGGGGTTGAGCTATGGCTACACCTTC.

A few counts support this clonotype. The chain couples TRBV6-1 to TRBJ1-3, with D hard to call. CDR3 length equals 14 residues. Trimming stripped 2 bases from V and 4 bases from J, with 9 bases between. CDR1 and CDR2 from the germline V gene are MNHNS and SASEGT. Here the CDR3 reads CASSENYRGNTIYF. The CDR3 DNA reads as TGTGCCAGCAGTGAAAATTACCGAGGAAACACCATATATTTT.

The chain joins TRBV5-1 to TRBJ1-3; D not certain. Germline V CDR1 and CDR2: SGHRS, YFSETQ. There are 15 residues in the CDR3. The ends were cut back, 0 bases at V and 0 bases at J, with 7 bases in the middle. The CDR3 spells CASSLAVNSGNTIYF. In DNA form, the CDR3 reads TGCGCCAGCAGCTTGGCCGTCAACTCTGGAAACACCATATATTTT.

To note about this clonotype: Possible read error: a much larger clone is one base away. This CDR3 fails to terminate in the conserved phenylalanine or tryptophan, so it likely reflects a read error. This chain connects TRBV3-1 to TRBJ2-3, with D uncertain. Germline CDR1 is LGHDT and CDR2 is YNNKEL (reference sequence). V lost 0 bases to trimming and J lost 8 bases, with 9 bases between them. This CDR3 is built from 13 residues. In DNA form, the CDR3 reads TGTGCCAGCAGCCAAGATCGCCGAGCTACGCAGTATCTT. Translating gives CASSQDRRATQYL.

This clonotype was detected many times. This rearrangement joins TRBV6-5 to TRBJ1-1; 9 positions agree with TRBD1. There are 15 residues in the CDR3. V dropped 6 bases and J dropped 7; count of bases not matched to a gene: 12. Germline CDR1 reads MNHEY; CDR2 reads SVGAGI. Here the CDR3 DNA reads TGTGCCAGCAGACGGGACAGGGTTGATGGGTATGAAGCTTTCTTT. Its translation is CASRRDRVDGYEAFF.

In its sample, this clonotype was seen many times. The chain couples TRBV7-9 to TRBJ1-1; 7 positions match TRBD1. V was pared by 3 bases and J by 7 bases, with 2 bases of the junction left unmatched. The CDR3 has 12 residues. Per germline, CDR1 SEHNR and CDR2 FQNEAQ (reference sequence). The CDR3 sequence is CASSLGQYEAFF. CDR3 bases: TGTGCCAGCAGCTTGGGACAGTATGAAGCTTTCTTT.

In its sample, this clonotype was seen a few times. V gene TRBV6-5 combines with J gene TRBJ1-2; D unresolved. Germline assignment: CDR1 MNHEY and CDR2 SVGAGI. This CDR3 comprises 13 residues. V gave up 6 bases and J gave up 0 bases, with 8 bases separating them. The CDR3 DNA is TGTGCCAGCAGCATCTATTCTAACTATGGCTACACCTTC. Amino acids: CASSIYSNYGYTF.

This clonotype appeared a few times. The V call is TRBV7-2, the J call TRBJ2-6; no firm D call. The CDR3 extends over 13 amino acids. Germline assignment: CDR1 SGHTA and CDR2 FQGNSA. Trimming left V 2 bases short and J 4 bases short, with 3 bases between. The CDR3 nucleotides read TGTGCCAGCAGCTTATACGGGGCCAACGTCCTGACTTTC. Its protein product is CASSLYGANVLTF.

This clonotype showed up just a few times. The gene calls are TRBV20-1 and TRBJ1-3; D gene unclear. This CDR3 has 14 residues. CDR1 and CDR2 (germline): DFQATT, SNEGSKA (reference sequence). Trimming removed 3 bases at V and 0 bases at J, with 9 bases between. CDR3 DNA: TGCAGTGCTAGGAGGCCAGACTCTGGAAACACCATATATTTT. The encoded protein is CSARRPDSGNTIYF.

The chain links TRBV5-1 to TRBJ2-1, with D possibly matching TRBD1 (5 bases). V lost 5 bases and J 6 bases, leaving 9 bases between the germline ends. The CDR3 spans 12 residues. Germline CDR1 and CDR2: SGHRS and YFSETQ. The chain's CDR3 is CASSWGFNEQFF. CDR3 in DNA: TGCGCCAGCAGTTGGGGCTTCAATGAGCAGTTCTTC.

Ten or more counts support this clonotype. This sequence joins TRBV6-6 and TRBJ2-3, with D perhaps TRBD2 (5 bases). The CDR3 spans 16 residues. Germline CDR1 MNHNY, CDR2 SVGAGI (reference sequence). Trimming cost V 5 bases and J 3 bases, with 18 bases left between them. The CDR3 region has the DNA TGTGCCAGCAGTAATATTAAGGCTCGGAGGACAGATACGCAGTATTTT. This gives the protein CASSNIKARRTDTQYF.

In its sample, this clonotype was seen many times. The chain carries TRBV29-1 and TRBJ1-5; D unresolved. Germline V CDR1 and CDR2: SQVTM, ANQGSEA. The CDR3 loop spans 13 amino acids. The CDR3 spells CRFLGSSNQPQHF. CDR3 nucleotide sequence: TGCAGATTCTTGGGTAGTAGCAATCAGCCCCAGCATTTT.

This clonotype was seen a few times. The V call is TRBV5-1, the J call TRBJ2-3; 7 nucleotides agree with TRBD2. CDR3 length: 18 amino acids. Germline values: CDR1 SGHRS, CDR2 YFSETQ. The V gene end was trimmed by 4 bases and the J gene end by 6 bases; junction bases not matched to a gene: 20. The CDR3 bases are TGCGCCAGCAGCGGGGACGCCGAAGGCAGCGGGGTGTCTGATACGCAGTATTTT. This translates into CASSGDAEGSGVSDTQYF. The full variable domain, completed using reference TRBV5-1 and TRBJ2-3, is KAGVTQTPRYLIKTRGQQVTLSCSPISGHRSVSWYQQTPGQGLQFLFEYFSETQRNKGNFPGRFSGRQFSNSRSEMNVSTLELGDSALYLCASSGDAEGSGVSDTQYFGPGTRLTVL.

The sample holds a few counts of this clonotype. V gene TRBV5-1 combines with J gene TRBJ2-1; 7 bases map to TRBD1. This CDR3 spans 15 amino acids. The V gene end was trimmed by 4 bases and the J gene end by 4 bases; junction bases not matched to a gene: 8. CDR1 is SGHRS and CDR2 is YFSETQ in the germline V gene. The CDR3 spells CASSETGQSYNEQFF. The DNA for the CDR3 is TGCGCCAGCAGCGAGACGGGACAGTCTTACAATGAGCAGTTCTTC.